One sample yielded the 20 T cell receptor beta chains listed below, sequenced in a study of T cell responses to AZD1222 COVID-19 vaccine. The table came from immunoSEQ multiplex PCR; TCRdb's copy has only in-frame clones and leaves some out. The sample has 150,000 to 250,000 clones; about 94% are singletons. Sequenced material: peripheral blood, taken 28 days after the second AZD1222 dose. These TCRs come from an adult who received the AZD1222 COVID-19 vaccine.

The CDR3, as DNA: TGTGCCAGCAGCCAAGGATCCAGGGGGAACACTGAAGCTTTCTTT. Protein product: CASSQGSRGNTEAFF. The V gene is TRBV14, the J gene TRBJ1-1; tentative D call: TRBD1 (6 bases). V lost 1 base and J lost 1, with 10 bases in between. Germline CDR1 SGHDN, CDR2 FVKESK. The CDR3 loop spans 15 amino acids.

This chain uses TRBV6-5 with TRBJ1-5; D call uncertain. The CDR3 loop spans 14 amino acids. V lost 4 bases and J 7 bases, leaving 14 bases between the germline ends. Germline CDR1 MNHEY, CDR2 SVGAGI. The CDR3 nucleotides are TGTGCCAGCAGTTCCGTGAGTTCCGGCCAGCCCCAGCATTTT. This sequence encodes CASSSVSSGQPQHF.

Concerning this clone: Distinct nucleotide sequences in the sample also encode this CDR3. The chain is built from TRBV30 and TRBJ1-5; 9 bases match TRBD1. This CDR3 comprises 13 residues. V trimming: 3 bases; J trimming: 4 bases; junction bases outside the gene matches: 1. Looked up from germline, CDR1 is GTSNPN and CDR2 is SVGIG (reference sequence). CDR3 DNA: TGTGCCTGGAGCGGACAGGGGAATCAGCCCCAGCATTTT. Residues: CAWSGQGNQPQHF.

The chain couples TRBV6-2 or TRBV6-3 to TRBJ1-6, with D maybe TRBD1 (5 bases). This CDR3 spans 11 amino acids. Germline CDR1 MNHEY, CDR2 SVGEGT. The V end lost 2 bases, the J end lost 16 bases, and 9 bases lay between the germline ends. CDR3 in DNA: TGTGCCAGCAGTTACGGGGGAAGGCTCCACTTT. Its translation is CASSYGGRLHF.

The J gene is TRBJ2-7, the V gene TRBV28; D is unclear. The germline gives CDR1 MDHEN, CDR2 SYDVKM. The CDR3 has 14 amino acids. V dropped 0 bases and J dropped 3 bases, with 9 bases sitting between them. CDR3 loop: CASSLWSGGYEQYF. DNA for the CDR3: TGTGCCAGCAGTTTATGGTCCGGCGGCTACGAGCAGTACTTC.

The chain employs TRBV11-2 and TRBJ2-3; 8 bases are a match to TRBD2. The CDR3 runs 14 residues. V was pared by 6 bases and J by 0 bases, with 2 bases of the junction left unmatched. Per the germline V gene, CDR1 is SGHAT and CDR2 is FQNNGV. CDR3 bases: TGTGCCAGCAGTCGGGGGGGTAGCACAGATACGCAGTATTTT. Residues: CASSRGGSTDTQYF. The full variable domain, rest sourced from reference TRBV11-2 and TRBJ2-3, is EAGVAQSPRYKIIEKRQSVAFWCNPISGHATLYWYQQILGQGPKLLIQFQNNGVVDDSQLPKDRFSAERLKGVDSTLKIQPAKLEDSAVYLCASSRGGSTDTQYFGPGTRLTVL.

The CDR3 here is CASSPSGTVTAYGYTF. In DNA form, the CDR3 reads TGTGCCAGTAGTCCTTCCGGGACAGTTACGGCCTATGGCTACACCTTC. This rearrangement joins TRBV19 to TRBJ1-2; 7 bases are shared with TRBD1. V shed 5 bases, J shed 4 bases, and the junction held 13 bases outside the gene matches. CDR3 length equals 16 residues. The V gene's germline CDR1 is LNHDA and CDR2 SQIVND (reference sequence).

This clone was seen only a few times. The CDR3 here is CASSPTGTGLNTEAFF. The CDR3, as DNA: TGTGCCAGCAGCCCAACCGGGACAGGGTTGAACACTGAAGCTTTCTTT. V usage is TRBV7-2 and J usage is TRBJ1-1, with 9 bases matching TRBD1. The germline V gene encodes CDR1 SGHTA and CDR2 FQGNSA. The J segment lost 0 bases and the V segment lost 5 bases, leaving 7 bases of the junction unmatched. The CDR3 is 16 amino acids. The full variable domain, its missing parts supplied by reference TRBV7-2 and TRBJ1-1, is GAGVSQSPSNKVTEKGKDVELRCDPISGHTALYWYRQSLGQGLEFLIYFQGNSAPDKSGLPSDRFSAERTGGSVSTLTIQRTQQEDSAVYLCASSPTGTGLNTEAFFGQGTRLTVV.

The gene calls are TRBV6-5 and TRBJ2-5, with 7 bases fitting TRBD1. The CDR3 is 13 amino acids. Germline V gene lookup returns CDR1 MNHEY and CDR2 SVGAGI. V lost 6 bases and J lost 4; bases outside the gene matches: 5. This CDR3 is CASRMTGTETQYF. CDR3 sequence (DNA): TGTGCCAGCAGGATGACAGGGACAGAGACCCAGTACTTC.

The chain employs TRBV19 and TRBJ1-2; 8 nucleotides match TRBD1. The CDR3 covers 15 residues. Germline CDR1 reads LNHDA; CDR2 reads SQIVND (reference sequence). The V gene end was trimmed by 9 bases and the J gene end by 7 bases; junction bases not matched to a gene: 16. In nucleotides, the CDR3 is TGTGCCAGCCTATACCGGACAGGGACGGGCGGTGGCTACACCTTC. This translates into CASLYRTGTGGGYTF.

The rearrangement uses TRBV19 and TRBJ2-7, with D perhaps matching TRBD2 (6 bases). The V end was cut by 4 bases, the J end by 2 bases, with 18 bases between. This CDR3 has 16 residues. From germline, CDR1 is LNHDA and CDR2 SQIVND (reference sequence). This CDR3 is CASSSETRGLPYEQYF. The CDR3 bases are TGTGCCAGTAGTAGCGAGACTCGGGGGTTACCCTACGAGCAGTACTTC.

This clone has a single count. V gene TRBV3-1 (or the pseudogene TRBV3-2) combines with J gene TRBJ1-2; D remains ambiguous. Between the trimmed V and J ends, which lost 4 bases and 0 bases, there was a span of 9 bases. The CDR3 spans 14 residues. Germline CDR1 reads LGHDT; CDR2 reads YNNKEL (reference sequence). This CDR3 reads CASSPSTPNYGYTF. In DNA form, the CDR3 reads TGTGCCAGCAGCCCTTCTACCCCTAACTATGGCTACACCTTC.

The V and J genes are TRBV11-2 and TRBJ1-1; D uncertain. V was cut by 5 bases and J by 4 bases, with 17 bases left in between. CDR1 is SGHAT, CDR2 FQNNGV, per germline. This CDR3 spans 15 amino acids. For the CDR3, the DNA is TGTGCCAGCAGCCCGCCGGTGCGGGTTGGCACTGAAGCTTTCTTT. Its protein product is CASSPPVRVGTEAFF.

This clone was found once. V gene TRBV19 combines with J gene TRBJ1-6; D ambiguous. Germline V lookup: CDR1 LNHDA, CDR2 SQIVND (reference sequence). There are 13 residues in the CDR3. The V and J ends lost 6 bases and 8 bases respectively, with 11 bases between them. CDR3 loop: CASRVGSHSPLHF. Written as DNA, the CDR3 is TGTGCCAGTAGAGTGGGGAGTCATTCACCCCTCCACTTT.

The chain carries TRBV5-1 and TRBJ2-1; D is unclear. Germline CDR1 is SGHRS and CDR2 is YFSETQ. V was pared by 2 bases and J by 7 bases, with 13 bases between. The CDR3 length is 14 residues. In DNA form, the CDR3 reads TGCGCCAGCAGCTTACAGTTCTCCGGTAATGAGCAGTTCTTC. This codes for CASSLQFSGNEQFF.

Worth noting for this clone: Other DNA sequences in this sample translate to the same CDR3. The chain carries TRBV5-1 and TRBJ1-1; 7 bases fit TRBD1. This CDR3 has 13 residues. Unmatched junction bases numbered 2, after V lost 5 bases and J lost 1 base. CDR1 is SGHRS, CDR2 YFSETQ, per germline. CDR3 DNA sequence: TGCGCCAGCAGAGGGGGCGAGAACACTGAAGCTTTCTTT. It codes for CASRGGENTEAFF.

V and J are TRBV7-6 and TRBJ1-3; 9 bases line up with TRBD1. Germline V gene lookup returns CDR1 SGHVS and CDR2 FNYEAQ. The V gene end was trimmed by 5 bases and the J gene end by 4 bases; junction bases not matched to a gene: 9. The CDR3 extends over 16 amino acids. The CDR3 loop is CASSQGQGGVGNTIYF. The CDR3, as DNA: TGTGCCAGCAGCCAGGGACAGGGAGGTGTCGGAAACACCATATATTTT.

The chain joins TRBV7-6 to TRBJ1-2, with 7 bases identical to TRBD1. This CDR3 is built from 15 residues. After removal of 2 bases from V and 4 bases from J, the junction contained 7 bases not matched to a gene. CDR1 is SGHVS and CDR2 is FNYEAQ in the germline V gene. The CDR3 spells CASSLNPGQIYGYTF. DNA of the CDR3: TGTGCCAGCAGCTTAAACCCGGGACAGATCTATGGCTACACCTTC.

In its sample, this clone was seen once. The V gene is TRBV6-5, the J gene TRBJ1-2, with D possibly TRBD1 on 5 matching bases. CDR1 and CDR2 (germline): MNHEY, SVGAGI. The CDR3 extends over 14 amino acids. The V end lost 2 bases, the J end lost 4 bases, and 11 bases lay between the germline ends. The CDR3 bases are TGTGCCAGCAGTTACGGGGCAGGGATCTATGGCTACACCTTC. It codes for CASSYGAGIYGYTF.

The gene calls are TRBV12-2 and TRBJ2-3; no check of the table's D call, TRBD2, against the DNA was made. TRBV12-2 is a recognized pseudogene. The CDR3 extends over 10 amino acids. CDR3 sequence reads: CASCADTQYF. CDR3 nucleotide sequence: TGTGCAAGTTGCGCAGATACGCAGTATTTT.